Listed below are T cell receptor beta chains from one sample, sequenced in a study of T cell responses to AZD1222 COVID-19 vaccine. Clones were read by immunoSEQ multiplex PCR, and TCRdb kept only the in-frame ones, dropping some. The table has tens of thousands of clones, approximately 91% seen once. Specimen: peripheral blood, collected 28 days after the second AZD1222 dose. Source of these receptors: an adult who received the AZD1222 COVID-19 vaccine. Both conserved end residues are part of each CDR3. D genes are given only for firm matches. Size values are once, few and many counts, or a class for expanded clones, and some rows have none.

DNA | CDR3 | J | D | V | size
TGTGCCAGCAGGGGACTAGGCGGAGATACGCAGTATTTT | CASRGLGGDTQYF | TRBJ2-3 | TRBD2 | TRBV12-3/TRBV12-4 | -
TGTGCCAGCAGTGAGTGGGGGCGCGAACACACTGAAGCTTTCTTT | CASSEWGREHTEAFF | TRBJ1-1 | - | TRBV2 | -
TGTGCCAGCAGCCACCCAGGCAGAATCGGGGAGCTGTTTTTT | CASSHPGRIGELFF | TRBJ2-2 | - | TRBV9 | -
TGCGCCAGCAGCTTGGTCCCGCGGGGGGGAGGTGAGCAGTTCTTC | CASSLVPRGGGEQFF | TRBJ2-1 | TRBD2 | TRBV5-1 | once
TGTGCCAGCAGTTACATTAAGGGGGCGCGCGGGGAGCTGTTTTTT | CASSYIKGARGELFF | TRBJ2-2 | TRBD1 | TRBV6-5 | once
TGTGCCAGTAGTATCCGGGGGGAGACCCAGTACTTC | CASSIRGETQYF | TRBJ2-5 | - | TRBV19 | -
TGTGCCAGCAGTGATATCTTGGCCAACTACCGCGCTGAAGCTTTCTTT | CASSDILANYRAEAFF | TRBJ1-1 | - | TRBV2 | -
TGCAGCGTTCTGGTTAACACCGGGGAGCTGTTTTTT | CSVLVNTGELFF | TRBJ2-2 | - | TRBV29-1 | once
TGTGCCAGCAGCTTAGGAGGGACAGAGAGTACGGGCTACACCTTC | CASSLGGTESTGYTF | TRBJ1-2 | TRBD1 | TRBV7-9 | once
TGTGCCAGTAGTATAGTCGCTAGCGGGGCCTACGAGCAGTACTTC | CASSIVASGAYEQYF | TRBJ2-7 | TRBD2 | TRBV19 | once
TGTGCCAGCTCCGGGGGGTCCTCCTACGAGCAGTACTTC | CASSGGSSYEQYF | TRBJ2-7 | TRBD2 | TRBV18 | once
TGTGCCAGCAGCGACGACAGGGGAAATCGGGGAACTGAAGCTTTCTTT | CASSDDRGNRGTEAFF | TRBJ1-1 | TRBD1 | TRBV2 | -
TGTGCCAGCAGTGAAGCATCCAGCGGGCTGGCAGATACGCAGTATTTT | CASSEASSGLADTQYF | TRBJ2-3 | - | TRBV2 | -
TGTGCCAGCAGCCCCGGCAGTGCTGGGCTAACCTACAATGAGCAGTTCTTC | CASSPGSAGLTYNEQFF | TRBJ2-1 | - | TRBV11-2 | -
TGTGCCAGCTCACCAGATGGAACAGATGGCTACACCTTC | CASSPDGTDGYTF | TRBJ1-2 | - | TRBV18 | -
TGTGCCATCAACAGGGGTAGCACAGATACGCAGTATTTT | CAINRGSTDTQYF | TRBJ2-3 | TRBD1 | TRBV7-9 | -
TGCAGGGCAGGGCATAGCACAGATACGCAGTATTTT | CRAGHSTDTQYF | TRBJ2-3 | - | TRBV29-1 | -
TGTGCCAGCCTTCTGACCACCGGGGCGGATACGCAGTATTTT | CASLLTTGADTQYF | TRBJ2-3 | - | TRBV2 | -
TGCGCCAGCAGCCAAGTGGAAAAGGGAGCCTATGGCTACACCTTC | CASSQVEKGAYGYTF | TRBJ1-2 | - | TRBV4-1 | once
TGTGCCAGCTCACCAAGGGCAGGAGATTACGAGCAGTACTTC | CASSPRAGDYEQYF | TRBJ2-7 | - | TRBV18 | once
TGTGCCAGCAGGGAGACAGGGCGTAACTATGGCTACACCTTC | CASRETGRNYGYTF | TRBJ1-2 | TRBD1 | TRBV6-5 | -
TGTGCCAGCGAGACCTACGAGCAGTACTTC | CASETYEQYF | TRBJ2-7 | - | TRBV2 | -
TGTGCCAGCAGCTTCGGGACAGGGGGAGAGACCCAGTACTTC | CASSFGTGGETQYF | TRBJ2-5 | TRBD1 | TRBV5-5 | -
TGCGCCAGCAGCCAGACCGAGGACAGGGCCTACGAGCAGTACTTC | CASSQTEDRAYEQYF | TRBJ2-7 | TRBD1 | TRBV4-1 | -
TGTGCCAGTTCAGAGAGGGGGCAGAACACTGAAGCTTTCTTT | CASSERGQNTEAFF | TRBJ1-1 | TRBD1 | TRBV7-6 | once
TGTGCCAGCAGGCCACAGGGGGCGATTAATGAAAAACTGTTTTTT | CASRPQGAINEKLFF | TRBJ1-4 | TRBD1 | TRBV2 | -